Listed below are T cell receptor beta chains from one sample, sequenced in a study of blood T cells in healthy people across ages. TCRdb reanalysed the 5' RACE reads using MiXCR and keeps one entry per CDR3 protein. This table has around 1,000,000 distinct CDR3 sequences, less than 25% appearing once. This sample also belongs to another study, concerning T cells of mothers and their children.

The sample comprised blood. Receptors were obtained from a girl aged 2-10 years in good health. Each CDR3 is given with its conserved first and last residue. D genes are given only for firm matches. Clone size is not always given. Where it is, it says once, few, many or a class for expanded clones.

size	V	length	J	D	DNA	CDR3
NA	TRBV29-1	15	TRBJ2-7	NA	TGCAGCGTACTCGACCCCTACGAGGGTGCCTACGAGCAGTACTTC	CSVLDPYEGAYEQYF
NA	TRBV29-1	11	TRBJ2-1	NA	TGCAGCGTTGAGCGGGGAAATGAGCAGTTCTTC	CSVERGNEQFF
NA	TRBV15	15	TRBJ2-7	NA	TGTGCCACCAGCAGAGAGGCCACCCTAAGGGACGAGCAGTACTTC	CATSREATLRDEQYF
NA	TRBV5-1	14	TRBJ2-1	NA	TGCGCCAGCAGCTTGGCCAACGGGCACAATGAGCAGTTCTTC	CASSLANGHNEQFF
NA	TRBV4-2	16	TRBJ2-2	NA	TGTGCCAGCAGCCCCAGGGGGGAAACGAGGGACGGGGAGCTGTTTTTT	CASSPRGETRDGELFF
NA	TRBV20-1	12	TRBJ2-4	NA	TGCAGTGCGGGGGATAATGTGGACATTCAGTACTTC	CSAGDNVDIQYF
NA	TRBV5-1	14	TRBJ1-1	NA	TGCGCCAGCAGCTCTGTACAGGGCTTAGCTGAAGCTTTCTTT	CASSSVQGLAEAFF
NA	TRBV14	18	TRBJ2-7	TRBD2	TGTGCCAGCAGCAAGGGGCTAGCGGGAGCCAGGTGGCTGTACGAGCAGTACTTC	CASSKGLAGARWLYEQYF
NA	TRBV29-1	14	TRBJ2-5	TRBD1	TGCAGCGTTGAATGGGACAGCAACCCAAGGTCCCAGTACTTC	CSVEWDSNPRSQYF
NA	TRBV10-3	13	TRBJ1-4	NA	TGTGCCATCAGTGGGGAAGGTTATGAAAAACTGTTTTTT	CAISGEGYEKLFF
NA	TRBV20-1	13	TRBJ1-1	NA	TGCAGTGCTAGTCCAGGGGTGAACACTGAAGCTTTCTTT	CSASPGVNTEAFF
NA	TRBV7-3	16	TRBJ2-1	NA	TGTGCCAGCAGCTTAAGTCGGGGAAGCTCCTACAATGAGCAGTTCTTC	CASSLSRGSSYNEQFF
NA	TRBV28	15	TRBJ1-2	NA	TGTGCCAGCAGTTTAAGCAGGGTAGGGGACTATGCCTACACCTTC	CASSLSRVGDYAYTF
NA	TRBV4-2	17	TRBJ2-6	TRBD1	TGTGCCAGCAGCCAAGATCAGGGGGCCACTGGGGCCAACGTCCTGACTTTC	CASSQDQGATGANVLTF
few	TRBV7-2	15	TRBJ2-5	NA	TGTGCCAGCAGCTTAGTGGGGGGGCCGGGTGAGACCCAGTACTTC	CASSLVGGPGETQYF
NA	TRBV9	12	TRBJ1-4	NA	TGTGCCAGCAGCGTAAATGGTGAAAAACTGTTTTTT	CASSVNGEKLFF
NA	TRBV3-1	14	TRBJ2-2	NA	TGTGCCAGCAGCCGTGGCGTCTTCGGCCGGGAGCTGTTTTTT	CASSRGVFGRELFF
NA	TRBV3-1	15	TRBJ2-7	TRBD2	TGTACCAGCAGCCCGGGACTAGCGCGAACCTACGAGCAGTACTTC	CTSSPGLARTYEQYF
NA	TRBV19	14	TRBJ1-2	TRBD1	TGTGCCAGTAGTAACACCGGACAGGGTCACGGCTACACCTTC	CASSNTGQGHGYTF
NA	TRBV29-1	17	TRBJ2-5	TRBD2	TGCAGCGTTGAAGATCCGGGACTAGACACCCCCTCAGAGACCCAGTACTTC	CSVEDPGLDTPSETQYF
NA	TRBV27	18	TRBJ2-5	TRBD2	TGTGCCAGCAGTTTACATCCTAGCGGGGGGATCCAGCAAGAGACCCAGTACTTC	CASSLHPSGGIQQETQYF
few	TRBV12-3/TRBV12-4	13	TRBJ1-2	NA	TGTGCCAGCAAAATGACAGATAACTATGGCTACACCTTC	CASKMTDNYGYTF
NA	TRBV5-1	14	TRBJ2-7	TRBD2	TGCGCCAGCAGGGGACTAGACTCCTCCTACGAGCAGTACTTC	CASRGLDSSYEQYF
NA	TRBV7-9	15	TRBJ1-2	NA	TGTGCCAGCAGCTTAGACGCAGAAGCTAACTATGGCTACACCTTC	CASSLDAEANYGYTF